This T cell receptor beta chain was obtained from a study of cytomegalovirus exposure and HLA in healthy donors. On the study more broadly: Out of 398 genotyped donors, roughly 80% belonged to the Caucasian-associated ancestry cluster.

Comment on this clone: The antigen is not known.

The CDR3 runs to 13 residues. From germline, CDR1 is SGHTS and CDR2 YDEGEE. V was cut by 2 bases and J by 4 bases, with 4 bases left in between. This PCR relied on a set of 60 Vbeta primers and 13 Jbeta primers. Assay: immunoSEQ multiplex PCR; the TCRdb copy retains only in-frame clones and omits some. Of more than 80,000 clones in the sample, less than 70% were seen once. Study conclusions and caveats: For most TCR beta V segments, an earlier analysis put the productive rate at about 90% or about 30% of the time. A later analysis reportedly identified an Asian-associated ancestry cluster as carrying fewer N-insertions than the roughly 670-donor mean. Judged likely to be a sequencing artifact was a cluster of highly shared sequence variants.

The V call is TRBV5-8, the J call TRBJ2-6, with D uncertain. This sequence was found in a human donor in good health. The sequenced material came from PBMCs. The CDR3 sequence: CASSLAGANVLTF. The CDR3 coding sequence is TGTGCCAGCAGCTTAGCGGGGGCCAACGTCCTGACTTTC.